One sample yielded the 30 T cell receptor beta chains listed below, sequenced in a study of OX40 agonist ivuxolimab in advanced cancers. Libraries were prepared by immunoSEQ multiplex PCR; TCRdb keeps only in-frame clonotypes and omits some of them. This sample carries roughly 13,000 clones, approximately 87% of them seen once, and the ten largest clones take over 5.5%. The starting material was CD4+ or CD8+ T cells sorted from blood, obtained in a trial of the OX40 agonist ivuxolimab. The receptors derive from an adult with an advanced solid tumor such as melanoma, head and neck, liver or kidney cancer.

This chain joins TRBV5-8 and TRBJ1-2; D not certain. There are 13 residues in the CDR3. Trimming removed 0 bases from V and 5 bases from J, with 8 bases in between. The V gene's germline CDR1 is SGHTS and CDR2 YDEGEE. The CDR3 nucleotides are TGTGCCAGCAGCTTGGCGGCGGATTATGGCTACACCTTC. Translation: CASSLAADYGYTF.

Points on this clone: Additional DNA sequences in this sample encode the identical CDR3. The gene calls are TRBV11-2 and TRBJ2-1, with 11 positions matching TRBD2. The germline gives CDR1 SGHAT, CDR2 FQNNGV. The J segment lost 4 bases and the V segment lost 3 bases, leaving 2 bases of the junction unmatched. This CDR3 is 15 amino acids long. The CDR3 protein is CASSLGLAEYNEQFF. In nucleotides, the CDR3 is TGTGCCAGCAGCTTGGGACTAGCGGAATACAATGAGCAGTTCTTC.

The V and J genes are TRBV5-5 and TRBJ2-7; D remains unclear. With 0 bases removed from V and 2 bases from J, the gap between germline ends came to 9 bases. This CDR3 comprises 14 residues. Germline V gene sequence: CDR1 SGHKS, CDR2 YYEKEE (reference sequence). The CDR3 bases are TGTGCCAGCAGCTTGGCCGAGCCGCCCTACGAGCAGTACTTC. This encodes CASSLAEPPYEQYF.

The gene calls are TRBV7-2 and TRBJ2-7, with no clear D. In germline, CDR1 is SGHTA, CDR2 FQGNSA. The CDR3 contains 12 residues. Between the trimmed V and J ends, which lost 2 bases and 1 base, there was a span of 3 bases. As DNA, the CDR3 is TGTGCCAGCAGCTTAATGTCCTACGAGCAGTACTTC. Its translation is CASSLMSYEQYF.

This clone appeared a few times. The chain links TRBV6-4 to TRBJ1-2; possible D gene TRBD1, 5 bases. Germline V CDR1 and CDR2: MRHNA, SNTAGT. The CDR3 totals 12 residues. Deletions cut 6 bases from V and 7 bases from J, with 12 bases between. In DNA, the CDR3 is TGTGCCAGCAGGTCCGGGGGGGGTGGCTACACCTTC. Residues: CASRSGGGGYTF.

J is TRBJ1-3 and V is TRBV9; D gene unclear. V was shortened by 3 bases and J by 0 bases, with 13 bases between the two germline ends. The V gene's germline CDR1 is SGDLS and CDR2 YYNGEE. The CDR3 runs to 16 residues. The CDR3 nucleotides are TGTGCCAGCAGCGCCCTCCAACATGGCTCTGGAAACACCATATATTTT. It is translated as CASSALQHGSGNTIYF.

The chain links TRBV6-1 to TRBJ1-1, with TRBD1 as a possible D gene (6 bases). The ends were cut back, 3 bases at V and 1 base at J, with 9 bases in the middle. The germline V gene has CDR1 MNHNS and CDR2 SASEGT. CDR3 length: 14 residues. As DNA, the CDR3 is TGTGCCAGCAGTGAGTCCAGGGGGAACACTGAAGCTTTCTTT. Translating gives CASSESRGNTEAFF.

V and J are TRBV10-3 and TRBJ1-1; 10 nucleotides line up with TRBD1. This CDR3 is built from 15 residues. Germline trimming cut 3 bases from V and 3 bases from J; bases unmatched to any gene: 4. Germline-derived CDR1 and CDR2 are ENHRY and SYGVKD. The CDR3 protein is CAISEGTGAHTEAFF. The CDR3 DNA reads as TGTGCCATCAGTGAAGGGACAGGGGCCCACACTGAAGCTTTCTTT.

This chain joins TRBV27 and TRBJ1-1, with D perhaps TRBD1 (5 bases). CDR3 size: 11 residues. Trimming left V 9 bases short and J 8 bases short, with 13 bases between. The germline V gene encodes CDR1 MNHEY and CDR2 SMNVEV (reference sequence). The CDR3 is CASWWGMEAFF. Written as DNA, the CDR3 is TGTGCCAGTTGGTGGGGGATGGAAGCTTTCTTT.

The chain is built from TRBV30 and TRBJ1-2; D perhaps matches TRBD1 (6 bases). V lost 0 bases and J lost 4, with 18 bases in between. Germline V CDR1 and CDR2: GTSNPN, SVGIG (reference sequence). The CDR3 sequence is 16 residues long. The DNA of the CDR3 is TGTGCCTGGAGTGTACGGTGGCAGGGGAGTCTCTATGGCTACACCTTC. Encoded protein: CAWSVRWQGSLYGYTF.

This sequence joins TRBV27 and TRBJ2-5; 8 bases are a match to TRBD2. The DNA end is a closer match to TRBJ2-7, so the J assignment may be wrong. Germline loops: CDR1 MNHEY, CDR2 SMNVEV (reference sequence). The CDR3 consists of 13 residues. The DNA for the CDR3 is TGTGCCAGCAGGCCCCTGGCGGGGGGCGAGCAGTACTTC. Amino acids: CASRPLAGGEQYF.

This sequence joins TRBV7-8 and TRBJ2-6; perhaps TRBD1 as D (6 bases). Germline V gives CDR1 SGHVS, CDR2 FQNEAQ. The CDR3 totals 16 residues. The V gene lost 4 bases and the J gene lost 2 bases, with 12 bases spanning the gap. CDR3 DNA sequence: TGTGCCAGCAGCTCGGAGACAGGCCCTGGGGCCAACGTCCTGACTTTC. It is translated as CASSSETGPGANVLTF. Based on the CDR3 plus reference TRBV7-8 and TRBJ2-6, the full variable domain is GAGVSQSPRYKVAKRGQDVALRCDPISGHVSLFWYQQALGQGPEFLTYFQNEAQLDKSGLPSDRFFAERPEGSVSTLKIQRTQQEDSAVYLCASSSETGPGANVLTFGAGSRLTVL.

The rearrangement links TRBV27 to TRBJ2-7, with TRBD1 as a possible D gene (5 bases). The CDR3 covers 16 residues. The germline V gene has CDR1 MNHEY and CDR2 SMNVEV (reference sequence). V was cut by 2 bases and J by 6 bases, with 20 bases left in between. Here the CDR3 DNA reads TGTGCCAGCAGTTTACGATTTCGGGCAGGGAATCTCGAGCAGTACTTC. Its protein is CASSLRFRAGNLEQYF.

The chain joins TRBV6-6 to TRBJ1-1, with D hard to call. The CDR3 contains 13 residues. CDR1 and CDR2 (germline): MNHNY, SVGAGI (reference sequence). Trimming shortened V by 9 bases and J by 7 bases, and 18 bases separated the two germline ends. The CDR3 spells CASIREESIEAFF. CDR3 in DNA: TGTGCCAGTATTCGCGAGGAGAGCATTGAAGCTTTCTTT.

This chain joins TRBV2 and TRBJ1-4, with D tentatively TRBD1 (5 bases). The CDR3 contains 15 residues. The V end was cut by 5 bases, the J end by 7 bases, with 17 bases between. In germline, CDR1 is SNHLY, CDR2 FYNNEI. CDR3 in amino acids: CASSKSNGGSEKLFF. The CDR3 DNA is TGTGCCAGCAGTAAGTCTAACGGGGGATCTGAAAAACTGTTTTTT.

The chain recombines TRBV4-2 with TRBJ2-3; D might be TRBD2 (6 bases). CDR3 length: 16 amino acids. Trimming left V 1 base short and J 3 bases short, with 14 bases between. Germline V gives CDR1 LGHNA, CDR2 YNFKEQ. The CDR3 DNA follows: TGTGCCAGCAGCCAAGTTCTGGGAGGAATTACAGATACGCAGTATTTT. Translation gives CASSQVLGGITDTQYF.

V gene TRBV18 combines with J gene TRBJ1-2, with unresolved D. Per the germline V gene, CDR1 is KGHSH and CDR2 is LQKENI. The CDR3 runs to 13 residues. Trimming took 0 bases from V and 5 from J, leaving 7 bases between them. The CDR3 region is CASSPPPRYGYTF. CDR3 nucleotide sequence: TGTGCCAGCTCACCACCGCCCCGGTATGGCTACACCTTC.

The chain is built from TRBV6-1 and TRBJ1-6, with D unresolved. The ends were cut back, 6 bases at V and 0 bases at J, with 9 bases in the middle. The CDR3 sequence is 15 residues long. CDR1 is MNHNS and CDR2 is SASEGT in the germline V gene. CDR3 DNA sequence: TGTGCCAGCAGCGACTACAGCTCCTATAATTCACCCCTCCACTTT. The encoded protein is CASSDYSSYNSPLHF.

The V gene is TRBV2, the J gene TRBJ2-2; the D is unclear. Germline V gene sequence: CDR1 SNHLY, CDR2 FYNNEI. Deletions cut 6 bases from V and 0 bases from J, with 14 bases between. The CDR3 is 16 amino acids. CDR3 region: CASSREIGANTGELFF. In DNA, the CDR3 is TGTGCCAGCAGCCGCGAGATTGGGGCGAACACCGGGGAGCTGTTTTTT.

On this clone: Relative to the germline gene, one junction end is altered; a read error may explain this. The rearrangement links TRBV9 to TRBJ1-4; TRBD1 agrees at 8 bases. The CDR3 covers 15 residues. Germline-derived CDR1 and CDR2 are SGDLS and YYNGEE. The CDR3 bases are TGTGCCAGCAGCGTGGACAGGGTTGACAATGGAAAACTGTTTTTT. This gives the protein CASSVDRVDNGKLFF.

This chain connects TRBV10-3 to TRBJ2-7, with D perhaps matching TRBD1 (6 bases). The CDR3 is made up of 12 amino acids. Germline loops: CDR1 ENHRY, CDR2 SYGVKD. Trimming took off 6 bases at V and 3 bases at J, with 9 bases between the two ends. This CDR3 is CAIRDRNYEQYF. The CDR3 DNA is TGTGCCATCAGAGACAGGAACTACGAGCAGTACTTC.

The chain joins TRBV6-4 to TRBJ2-7; D gene uncertain. This CDR3 is 14 amino acids long. Germline V gene data show CDR1 as MRHNA and CDR2 as SNTAGT. V lost 2 bases to trimming and J lost 9 bases, with 17 bases between them. The CDR3 protein is CASSDPTLVTGQYF. Written as DNA, the CDR3 is TGTGCCAGCAGTGACCCAACCTTGGTCACGGGGCAGTACTTC.

The chain uses TRBV7-2 and TRBJ2-2, with D possibly matching TRBD1 (6 bases). Trimming pared 4 bases from V and 6 bases from J, leaving 9 bases between. CDR3 length: 13 amino acids. CDR1 and CDR2 from the germline V gene are SGHTA and FQGNSA. CDR3 sequence reads: CASSSPGAGELFF. CDR3 DNA: TGTGCCAGCAGCTCTCCAGGGGCCGGGGAGCTGTTTTTT.

This clone was recorded a few times. V usage is TRBV9 and J usage is TRBJ2-2; no clear D gene. Germline values: CDR1 SGDLS, CDR2 YYNGEE. V lost 0 bases, J lost 4 bases, and 4 bases lay in between. The CDR3 is 13 residues long. The CDR3 loop reads CASSVAGTGELFF. The CDR3 DNA reads TGTGCCAGCAGCGTAGCAGGCACCGGGGAGCTGTTTTTT.

The sample holds one count of this clone. The V and J genes are TRBV7-3 and TRBJ1-2; 8 nucleotides agree with TRBD1. This CDR3 spans 13 amino acids. Losses at the gene ends were 6 bases for V and 8 bases for J; bases not matched to a gene: 8. Germline CDR1 is SGHTA and CDR2 is FQGTGA. For the CDR3, the DNA is TGTGCCAGCAGTCCCGACAGGGGTAGGGGCTACACCTTC. Amino acid sequence: CASSPDRGRGYTF.

The V gene is TRBV6-1, the J gene TRBJ1-5; D is perhaps TRBD1 (5 bases). CDR3 length: 14 amino acids. Germline assignment: CDR1 MNHNS and CDR2 SASEGT. V lost 7 bases and J lost 2, with 12 bases in between. DNA for the CDR3: TGTGCCAGCATAACAGGCGTGGGCAATCAGCCCCAGCATTTT. This sequence encodes CASITGVGNQPQHF.

This clone is a singleton in its sample. J is TRBJ2-2 and V is TRBV7-2; 8 nucleotides match TRBD2. J lost 0 bases, V lost 3 bases, and 0 bases had no gene match. This CDR3 region has 15 residues. Germline V gives CDR1 SGHTA, CDR2 FQGNSA. CDR3 sequence reads: CASSLGLANTGELFF. In DNA, the CDR3 is TGTGCCAGCAGCTTGGGACTAGCGAACACCGGGGAGCTGTTTTTT. The variable domain in full, with the rest retrieved from reference TRBV7-2 and TRBJ2-2, is GAGVSQSPSNKVTEKGKDVELRCDPISGHTALYWYRQSLGQGLEFLIYFQGNSAPDKSGLPSDRFSAERTGGSVSTLTIQRTQQEDSAVYLCASSLGLANTGELFFGEGSRLTVL.

This clone was observed a few times. The chain links TRBV6-5 to TRBJ1-5, with TRBD1 identical over 9 bases. Germline assignment: CDR1 MNHEY and CDR2 SVGAGI. The CDR3 is 15 amino acids. V shed 6 bases and J 11 bases; nucleotides not matched to a gene: 14. CDR3 DNA sequence: TGTGCCAGCAGCCTGGGACAGGGAGAATCAAAGACCCAGCATTTT. Its protein is CASSLGQGESKTQHF.

The rearrangement uses TRBV2 and TRBJ2-3; TRBD2 might be the D (6 bases). The germline V gene has CDR1 SNHLY and CDR2 FYNNEI. CDR3 length equals 14 residues. V shed 8 bases and J shed 0 bases, with 12 bases lying between them. The CDR3 region has the DNA TGTGCCAGCGAAAGGCGGGGTAGCACAGATACGCAGTATTTT. Translated, it gives CASERRGSTDTQYF.

The chain uses TRBV6-1 and TRBJ2-2; D is possibly TRBD2 (6 bases). V was trimmed by 10 bases and J by 6 bases, leaving 18 bases between them. This CDR3 contains 14 residues. In germline, CDR1 is MNHNS, CDR2 SASEGT. The CDR3 nucleotides read TGTGCCACCTCGCCAAACAGCGGGTCCGGGGAGCTGTTTTTT. Its protein product is CATSPNSGSGELFF.